This T cell receptor beta chain was found in a study of Graves' ophthalmopathy and Graves' hyperthyroidism listed by TCRdb under 2018. Regarding the study in general: Hyperthyroidism was considered stable if no progression to ophthalmopathy occurred within 18 months of follow-up. TCR beta repertoire signatures were used to distinguish Graves' ophthalmopathy from Graves' hyperthyroidism and to predict progression to ophthalmopathy. In total, 135 blood samples were TCR-sequenced: around 42 ophthalmopathy, over 70 hyperthyroidism and some 17 hyperthyroidism-to-ophthalmopathy patients. To explore V-J signatures that separate ophthalmopathy from hyperthyroidism, a discovery set of more than 95 patients was enrolled, consisting of 40 to 45 with ophthalmopathy and roughly 59 with stable hyperthyroidism. The independent validation cohort included 18 to 20 hyperthyroidism patients plus 17 patients who later progressed from hyperthyroidism to ophthalmopathy. T-cell repertoires of thyroid tissue and blood were compared in five or six hyperthyroidism patients. Following sampling, methimazole starting at 30 mg daily was administered to hyperthyroidism patients, and high-dose intravenous methylprednisolone was administered to ophthalmopathy patients.

Hyperthyroidism patients were newly diagnosed, with disease duration under 2 months, and aged 18 to 65 years. Patients were excluded if they had other autoimmune diseases, uncontrolled infections, pregnancy or lactation. Clinical symptoms, serum thyroxine, TRAb, thyroid ultrasound and orbital computed tomography formed the basis of the diagnosis. Trizol reagent was used to extract the total RNA, and its quality was then checked on an Agilent 2100 Bioanalyzer. As for this clonotype: It lacks a known antigen. No base-level quality is on record; no much larger clone is a single base apart.

The V end loses 4 bases and the J end loses 1 base, and a stretch of 14 bases separates them. CDR1 and CDR2, looked up from the germline V gene, are SGDLS and YYNGEE. The CDR3 sequence holds 15 residues, the cysteine and phenylalanine included. The retained sequence is limited to the CDR3, 45 bases, with the frame set at the first base. TCR beta CDR3 regions were amplified from RNA transcripts for repertoire sequencing. The first round of RT-PCR was done with HTBI primers and the Qiagen OneStep RT-PCR kit, and was followed by a second round of multiplex PCR, then size selection and purification. Sequencing of the libraries was carried out on an Illumina HiSeq2000 in paired-end mode with 100 bp reads. The original methods were these. SOAPnuke was used for read processing, and reads with adapters, uncalled bases, a mean Phred below 15, or no exact constant-primer or identifier match were discarded. High-quality paired reads were merged with COPE v1.2.5. Unique nucleotide sequences were defined as clonotypes and aligned to IMGT TRB V, D and J references using MiTCR v1.1. The analysis was limited to V-J combinations with a frequency above 0.0001, which together covered roughly 99% of the repertoires. A TCR clonal expansion and chaos score per V-J combination was defined as the ratio of F50 clonal expansion to chaos observed in the TCRdist matrix. Welch's t-statistics and random forest were used to reduce the features to about 12 V-J combinations, which were then used as input to a naive Bayes classifier. Thyroid-blood repertoire similarity was quantified with the Morisita-Horn index. Using fastp at Q25 and MiXCR, TCRdb reprocessed the public reads and kept productive beta chains. Here each entry gathers all rows of one CDR3 protein and keeps the most common genes and DNA. TCRdb's processing, not the authors' own work, is the source of the V and J calls. For this sample the table gives around 520,000 distinct CDR3 sequences, of which less than 45% were detected only once. The ten biggest clones cover 3.5% to 5% of the sample.

General conclusions and limits of the study: In validation, the model predicted ophthalmopathy progression with about 71% sensitivity and 72.22% specificity; around twelve predicted patients were CT-confirmed with GO in a median of about 6.1 months. Most expanded thyroid clonotypes with a frequency above 0.001 also appeared in blood, which suggests that blood repertoires may reflect the immune response in the thyroid. Sample size was not statistically predetermined, and group allocation was not concealed from the investigators. In cross-validation, the 13-signature model distinguished ophthalmopathy from stable hyperthyroidism with about 89% sensitivity and approximately 81% specificity, while in the test set the corresponding values were approximately 79% and 70%.

This sequence originates from an adult man with Graves' hyperthyroidism. The chain is made from TRBV9 and TRBJ1-1, with the D gene not clear enough to name. The sequenced material came from peripheral blood or thyroid tissue (not recorded which). The CDR3 region has the sequence CASSPHSGWNTEAFF. The sequenced DNA: TGTGCCAGCAGCCCCCATTCGGGGTGGAACACTGAAGCTTTCTTT.